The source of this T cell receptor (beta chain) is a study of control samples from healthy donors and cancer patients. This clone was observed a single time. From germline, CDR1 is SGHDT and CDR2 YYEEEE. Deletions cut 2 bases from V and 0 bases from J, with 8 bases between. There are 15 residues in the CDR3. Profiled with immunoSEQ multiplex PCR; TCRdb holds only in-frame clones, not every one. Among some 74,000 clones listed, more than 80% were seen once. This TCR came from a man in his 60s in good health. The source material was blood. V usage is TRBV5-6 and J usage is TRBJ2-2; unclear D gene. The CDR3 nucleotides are TGTGCCAGCAGCTTAAATCCCGCGAACACCGGGGAGCTGTTTTTT. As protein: CASSLNPANTGELFF.